This T cell receptor (beta chain) was recovered during a study of T cells in Graves' hyperthyroidism and ophthalmopathy. Whole-study results and caveats: For ophthalmopathy, model prediction preceded onset by a median roughly 5.9 months.

The CDR3 is 14 residues long. Germline CDR1 is SGHAT and CDR2 is FQNNGV. With 2 bases removed from V and 5 bases from J, the gap between germline ends came to 9 bases. The source material, RNA transcripts, was used to amplify TCR beta CDR3 regions. Initially, a first-round RT-PCR of the TCR CDR3 employed the HTBI primer set. Using its own MiXCR run on the multiplex PCR reads, TCRdb lists one record per CDR3 protein. There are approximately 690,000 distinct CDR3 sequences in the sample; roughly 14% occur only once, and approximately 13% lies in the top ten. This clonotype was observed a few times. What it binds is unknown.

The rearrangement uses TRBV11-2 and TRBJ1-4, with D hard to call. This TCR came from a woman in her forties or fifties with Graves' ophthalmopathy. Sequencing was performed on blood. CDR3 bases: TGTGCCAGCAGCTTAATACAGAGAAATGAAAAACTGTTTTTT. It encodes CASSLIQRNEKLFF.